This entry lists 2 T cell receptor beta chains sequenced from one sample in a study of blood T cell repertoires in COVID-19. Here immunoSEQ multiplex PCR was the method, and the copy in TCRdb shows in-frame clones only, minus some. The sample has roughly 130,000 clones; 84% are singletons. The sequenced material came from peripheral blood. The receptors were gathered from a woman aged 60-70 years with acute or convalescent COVID-19.

The chain joins TRBV5-6 to TRBJ1-2; D is perhaps TRBD1 (6 bases). This CDR3 has 13 residues. Trimming took 4 bases from V and 6 from J, leaving 13 bases between them. Germline V gene data show CDR1 as SGHDT and CDR2 as YYEEEE. CDR3 bases: TGTGCCAGCAGCCGGGACATTTCCGATGGCTACACCTTC. Its protein product is CASSRDISDGYTF.

The chain joins TRBV5-1 to TRBJ1-2; D remains ambiguous. The CDR3 sequence is 11 residues long. V gave up 7 bases and J gave up 5 bases, with 9 bases separating them. Germline CDR1 and CDR2: SGHRS and YFSETQ. The DNA of the CDR3 is TGCGCCAGCGGTGGGGAGTATGGCTACACCTTC. This gives the protein CASGGEYGYTF.